The rows below give T cell receptor beta chains drawn from one sample of a study of cytomegalovirus exposure and HLA in healthy donors. This table comes from immunoSEQ multiplex PCR, and its TCRdb copy is limited to in-frame clones, with some not included. The sample contains approximately 120,000 clones, roughly 79% of which appear only once. Input material: PBMCs. These receptors all come from a woman in her twenties or thirties in good health and CMV-seronegative. Both conserved end residues are part of each CDR3. Each record gives: J gene, clone size, D gene, V gene, CDR3 protein, CDR3 DNA. D genes are given only for firm matches. Some rows mark clone size as missing; the rest say once, few, many or name a class of expanded clone.

>TRBJ2-7|-|TRBD2|TRBV7-2
CASSLGGSGGGTYEQYF
TGTGCCAGCAGCTTAGGGGGTAGCGGGGGTGGAACCTACGAGCAGTACTTC
>TRBJ2-1|-|-|TRBV29-1
CSVEMSQEQFF
TGCAGCGTTGAGATGTCTCAGGAGCAGTTCTTC
>TRBJ2-1|-|-|TRBV6-5
CASSYSSRGPYNEQFF
TGTGCCAGCAGTTACTCGAGCCGGGGTCCCTACAATGAGCAGTTCTTC
>TRBJ2-2|-|TRBD2|TRBV7-7
CASSPLTGGNTGELFF
TGTGCCAGCAGCCCCCTGACGGGGGGGAACACCGGGGAGCTGTTTTTT
>TRBJ1-4|-|TRBD1|TRBV2
CASSPRQGHEKLFF
TGTGCCAGCAGTCCGAGACAGGGACACGAAAAACTGTTTTTT
>TRBJ2-2|-|-|TRBV11-2
CASSFSGGVTGELFF
TGTGCCAGCAGCTTTAGCGGAGGGGTCACCGGGGAGCTGTTTTTT
>TRBJ2-1|-|-|TRBV5-1
CASSLRLGEQFF
TGCGCCAGCAGCCTAAGACTCGGTGAGCAGTTCTTC
>TRBJ2-6|-|TRBD1|TRBV9
CASSVTGAGANVLTF
TGTGCCAGCAGCGTCACAGGGGCTGGGGCCAACGTCCTGACTTTC
>TRBJ2-2|-|-|TRBV5-1
CASSPEGSYTGELFF
TGCGCCAGCAGCCCGGAGGGCAGCTACACCGGGGAGCTGTTTTTT
>TRBJ1-5|-|TRBD1|TRBV6-5
CASRAGTGNQPQHF
TGTGCCAGCAGGGCCGGGACAGGGAATCAGCCCCAGCATTTT
>TRBJ2-5|-|-|TRBV19
CASIPGQSQETQYF
TGTGCCAGTATCCCGGGTCAGAGCCAAGAGACCCAGTACTTC
>TRBJ2-1|-|TRBD1|TRBV9
CASSGGTGIHNEQFF
TGTGCCAGCAGCGGGGGGACAGGGATCCACAATGAGCAGTTCTTC
>TRBJ2-7|-|TRBD2|TRBV9
CASSVGMEAGGGEEQYF
TGTGCCAGCAGCGTAGGGATGGAAGCGGGAGGAGGGGAGGAGCAGTACTTC
>TRBJ1-5|-|-|TRBV9
CASSVGISGNQPQHF
TGTGCCAGCAGCGTCGGGATTAGCGGCAATCAGCCCCAGCATTTT
>TRBJ2-7|-|-|TRBV18
CASSPPGLFYEQYF
TGTGCCAGCTCACCACCTGGACTATTCTACGAGCAGTACTTC
>TRBJ1-1|-|TRBD1|TRBV7-9
CASSSRQGNFMNTEAFF
TGTGCCAGCAGCTCCCGACAGGGCAACTTCATGAACACTGAAGCTTTCTTT
>TRBJ1-2|-|TRBD1|TRBV5-1
CASSSRDSYGYTF
TGCGCCAGCAGCTCAAGGGACAGCTATGGCTACACCTTC
>TRBJ2-1|few|TRBD2|TRBV4-2
CASSRLGTSGGSYNEQFF
TGTGCCAGCAGCCGGCTCGGGACTAGCGGAGGGTCCTACAATGAGCAGTTCTTC
>TRBJ2-1|-|TRBD1|TRBV6-1
CASILTGQWVF
TGTGCCAGCATTTTGACAGGGCAATGGGTCTTC
>TRBJ2-1|-|-|TRBV5-1
CASSLRAGEGDEQFF
TGCGCCAGCAGCTTGCGGGCAGGGGAAGGTGATGAGCAGTTCTTC
>TRBJ2-3|-|TRBD2|TRBV4-1
CASSQEGAGGPTDTQYF
TGCGCCAGCAGCCAAGAAGGGGCGGGAGGACCCACAGATACGCAGTATTTT
>TRBJ2-7|-|TRBD2|TRBV7-8
CASSSPAGTYEQYF
TGTGCCAGCAGCTCCCCAGCGGGGACCTACGAGCAGTACTTC
>TRBJ2-3|-|-|TRBV28
CASSPPTGTDTQYF
TGTGCCAGCAGTCCCCCGACAGGTACAGATACGCAGTATTTT